The next 25 T cell receptor beta chains were all read from a single sample in a study of a mutant IDH1 vaccine in newly diagnosed glioma. As for time point: week 47, end of study. Topical imiquimod was applied with each vaccine dose, which held 300 ug of mutant IDH1 20-mer peptide. Generated by immunoSEQ multiplex PCR, the TCRdb table keeps only in-frame clones and is missing some. The sample has about 94,000 clones, just under 90% seen once. Their recognized antigens are unknown. The source material was PBMCs, sampled from a glioma patient whose treatment included an IDH1 peptide vaccine. The receptors shown here come from a woman between 45 and 60 years old with glioma.

This clone appeared once. The chain employs TRBV30 and TRBJ2-3; D is possibly TRBD1 or TRBD2 (5 bases each). This CDR3 is 14 amino acids long. The ends were cut back, 8 bases at V and 5 bases at J, with 20 bases in the middle. Germline V gene data show CDR1 as GTSNPN and CDR2 as SVGIG (reference sequence). This chain's CDR3 is CAQTRGASLDTQYF. In DNA form, the CDR3 reads TGTGCCCAAACCCGAGGGGCAAGCTTAGATACGCAGTATTTT.

This chain connects TRBV28 to TRBJ1-5; D is ambiguous. V dropped 6 bases and J dropped 0 bases, with 15 bases sitting between them. In germline, CDR1 is MDHEN, CDR2 SYDVKM. The CDR3 loop spans 16 amino acids. CDR3 coding DNA: TGTGCCAGCAGCCCTGGGCAGGTCACTAGCAATCAGCCCCAGCATTTT. Protein product: CASSPGQVTSNQPQHF.

The chain has TRBV19 and TRBJ2-1; 14 bases are shared with TRBD2. The CDR3 covers 14 residues. Trimming removed 6 bases from V and 13 bases from J; junction bases left unmatched: 8. CDR1 is LNHDA, CDR2 SQIVND, per germline (reference sequence). The CDR3 nucleotides are TGTGCCAGTAGCCCCGGGACTAGCGGGAGTAAACAGTTCTTC. Amino acids: CASSPGTSGSKQFF.

CDR3 region: CASSVGLAATGELFF. CDR3 bases: TGTGCCAGCAGCGTTGGACTAGCGGCGACCGGGGAGCTGTTTTTT. This chain links TRBV9 with TRBJ2-2; 10 nucleotides match TRBD2. CDR3 length: 15 amino acids. The germline V gene encodes CDR1 SGDLS and CDR2 YYNGEE. J was trimmed by 5 bases and V by 2 bases; bases with no gene match: 3.

The rearrangement joins TRBV5-8 to TRBJ2-7, with 10 bases that match TRBD1. Losses at the gene ends were 0 bases for V and 4 bases for J; bases not matched to a gene: 13. Germline CDR1 SGHTS, CDR2 YDEGEE. The length of the CDR3 is 18 residues. CDR3 coding DNA: TGTGCCAGCAGCTTGGTTTTGACCGGGGACAGGGGTCTATACGAGCAGTACTTC. Protein sequence: CASSLVLTGDRGLYEQYF.

This clone appeared a single time. V and J are TRBV5-5 and TRBJ2-5, with unresolved D. The DNA end is a closer match to TRBJ2-7, so the J assignment may be wrong. The length of the CDR3 is 15 residues. Germline loops: CDR1 SGHKS, CDR2 YYEKEE (reference sequence). The CDR3 spells CASSLDGLSSYEQYF. The CDR3 DNA follows: TGTGCCAGCAGCCTGGACGGGTTGAGCTCCTACGAGCAGTACTTC.

The gene calls are TRBV28 and TRBJ1-5; 8 nucleotides match TRBD1. The germline gives CDR1 MDHEN, CDR2 SYDVKM. The CDR3 sequence is 14 residues long. V lost 6 bases to trimming and J lost 4 bases; unmatched junction nucleotides: 5. The CDR3 is CASSRGLGNQPQHF. The DNA of the CDR3 is TGTGCCAGCAGCAGGGGGCTGGGGAATCAGCCCCAGCATTTT.

The gene calls are TRBV5-6 and TRBJ2-7; 13 positions agree with TRBD2. With V trimmed by 4 bases and J by 7 bases, 5 bases remained unmatched. The CDR3 sequence is 14 residues long. Germline V gene data show CDR1 as SGHDT and CDR2 as YYEEEE. The CDR3 here is CASSAPGLAGEQYF. CDR3 DNA sequence: TGTGCCAGCAGCGCTCCGGGACTAGCGGGGGAGCAGTACTTC.

J is TRBJ1-6 and V is TRBV7-8; TRBD1 agrees at 9 bases. The germline V gene encodes CDR1 SGHVS and CDR2 FQNEAQ. This CDR3 is built from 14 residues. After removal of 5 bases from V and 9 bases from J, the junction contained 5 bases not matched to a gene. The CDR3 DNA follows: TGTGCCAGCAGCCCCGACAGGGGGGGTTCACCCCTCCACTTT. It is translated as CASSPDRGGSPLHF.

The V gene is TRBV5-5, the J gene TRBJ1-2; D is unresolved. The germline CDR1 and CDR2 sequences are SGHKS and YYEKEE (reference sequence). There are 16 residues in the CDR3. Trimming shortened V by 1 base and J by 5 bases, and 18 bases separated the two germline ends. CDR3: CASSLWDGGNWYGYTF. CDR3 nucleotides: TGTGCCAGCAGCTTGTGGGATGGCGGGAACTGGTATGGCTACACCTTC.

The chain carries TRBV29-1 and TRBJ2-1; weak D call: TRBD2 (6 bases). Germline V gene sequence: CDR1 SQVTM, CDR2 ANQGSEA. Trimming cost V 7 bases and J 0 bases, with 16 bases left between them. This CDR3 has 15 amino acids. The CDR3 nucleotides are TGCAGCGGTCGCCTCGCGGGGAGCTCCTACAATGAGCAGTTCTTC. It translates to CSGRLAGSSYNEQFF.

The chain uses TRBV28 and TRBJ2-3, with 8 positions matching TRBD2. CDR1 is MDHEN, CDR2 SYDVKM, per germline. The CDR3 extends over 14 amino acids. The trim removed 10 bases at V and 5 bases at J, leaving 11 bases unmatched. CDR3 sequence reads: CATWGPGGEDTQYF. CDR3 coding DNA: TGTGCCACCTGGGGGCCCGGGGGGGAAGATACGCAGTATTTT.

The sample holds a few counts of this clone. J is TRBJ1-6 and V is TRBV27; TRBD1 agrees at 7 bases. Per the germline V gene, CDR1 is MNHEY and CDR2 is SMNVEV (reference sequence). Losses at the gene ends were 3 bases for V and 7 bases for J; bases not matched to a gene: 9. This CDR3 has 16 residues. DNA for the CDR3: TGTGCCAGCAGTTTCGACCCCAGGGGGAGGAATTCACCCCTCCACTTT. This gives the protein CASSFDPRGRNSPLHF.

The chain links TRBV7-9 to TRBJ1-2, with 8 bases that match TRBD1. V lost 2 bases to trimming and J lost 2 bases; unmatched junction nucleotides: 7. The CDR3 loop spans 16 amino acids. The germline V gene has CDR1 SEHNR and CDR2 FQNEAQ (reference sequence). The CDR3 DNA sequence: TGTGCCAGCAGCTTACAGGACAGGGAAGGCAACTATGGCTACACCTTC. Protein product: CASSLQDREGNYGYTF.

The chain uses TRBV6-5 and TRBJ2-1; perhaps TRBD2 as D (5 bases). The length of the CDR3 is 15 residues. Per germline, CDR1 MNHEY and CDR2 SVGAGI. V lost 5 bases and J lost 2, with 13 bases in between. The CDR3 here is CASSPRSSPYNEQFF. DNA for the CDR3: TGTGCCAGCAGTCCGCGATCTAGCCCCTACAATGAGCAGTTCTTC.

This chain joins TRBV28 and TRBJ2-7; possibly TRBD1 for D (5 bases). CDR3 length: 14 residues. V was clipped by 5 bases and J by 1 base, with 12 bases between them. CDR1 and CDR2 (germline): MDHEN, SYDVKM. In nucleotides, the CDR3 is TGTGCCAGCAGTCTCCCTGGACATTCCTACGAGCAGTACTTC. Protein product: CASSLPGHSYEQYF.

Only a few counts were recorded for this clone. This chain joins TRBV30 and TRBJ1-5; 8 nucleotides align to TRBD1. V lost 0 bases and J lost 2; bases outside the gene matches: 0. Germline V gene data show CDR1 as GTSNPN and CDR2 as SVGIG (reference sequence). This CDR3 region has 14 residues. The CDR3, as DNA: TGTGCCTGGAGTGTACAGGGGGGCAATCAGCCCCAGCATTTT. This encodes CAWSVQGGNQPQHF.

CDR3 amino acids: CASSILQEEQYF. The CDR3 nucleotides read TGCGCCAGCAGCATCCTTCAGGAGGAGCAGTACTTC. The J gene is TRBJ2-7, the V gene TRBV5-1; D not certain. Germline lookup yields CDR1 SGHRS and CDR2 YFSETQ. This CDR3 is built from 12 residues. The V end lost 4 bases, the J end lost 7 bases, and 12 bases lay between the germline ends.

The chain carries TRBV19 and TRBJ2-1; 8 bases map to TRBD2. There are 15 residues in the CDR3. Germline loops: CDR1 LNHDA, CDR2 SQIVND (reference sequence). Trimming removed 4 bases from V and 6 bases from J; junction bases left unmatched: 8. The CDR3 DNA reads as TGTGCCAGTAGTACTTCGGGAGGGCCTGGCAATGAGCAGTTCTTC. Amino acid sequence: CASSTSGGPGNEQFF.

This clone was counted between two and nine times. The CDR3 nucleotides are TGTGCCAGTAGTACCTCGACAGGGGTCGGGGAGCTGTTTTTT. Amino acid sequence: CASSTSTGVGELFF. This chain links TRBV19 with TRBJ2-2, with TRBD1 matching over 8 bases. Germline V gene data show CDR1 as LNHDA and CDR2 as SQIVND (reference sequence). Trimming at V came to 4 bases and at J to 7 bases, leaving 5 bases not matched to a gene. The CDR3 is 14 amino acids.

The V gene is TRBV19, the J gene TRBJ2-1; TRBD2 is a possible D gene (5 bases). Per the germline V gene, CDR1 is LNHDA and CDR2 is SQIVND (reference sequence). The CDR3 runs to 14 residues. Trimming left V 8 bases short and J 6 bases short, with 17 bases between. CDR3 loop: CASLTRHLSNEQFF. The CDR3 DNA reads as TGTGCCAGTCTCACTAGGCATCTATCCAATGAGCAGTTCTTC.

The chain couples TRBV30 to TRBJ2-5, with D possibly matching TRBD1 (5 bases). The CDR3 spans 14 residues. The V gene lost 2 bases and the J gene lost 1 base, with 11 bases spanning the gap. Looked up from germline, CDR1 is GTSNPN and CDR2 is SVGIG (reference sequence). CDR3 nucleotide sequence: TGTGCCTGGAGTCCCTGGACATCCCAAGAGACCCAGTACTTC. Residues: CAWSPWTSQETQYF. Full variable domain (remainder filled in from reference TRBV30 and TRBJ2-5): SQTIHQWPATLVQPVGSPLSLECTVEGTSNPNLYWYRQAAGRGLQLLFYSVGIGQISSEVPQNLSASRPQDRQFILSSKKLLLSDSGFYLCAWSPWTSQETQYFGPGTRLLVL.

DNA of the CDR3: TGTGCCACACAACCAGGGGGCCTCGACACTGAAGCTTTCTTT. Its translation is CATQPGGLDTEAFF. This chain links TRBV10-3 with TRBJ1-1, with 8 bases aligning to TRBD1. Germline CDR1 and CDR2: ENHRY and SYGVKD. V lost 10 bases and J lost 3; bases outside the gene matches: 10. The CDR3 runs to 14 residues.

As to this clone: At one of its ends the junction is not consistent with the germline gene, which may arise from a read error. The gene calls are TRBV7-7 and TRBJ2-1; 9 bases fit TRBD2. The germline CDR1 and CDR2 sequences are SSHAT and FNYEAQ (reference sequence). The CDR3 is 15 residues long. For the CDR3, the DNA is TGTGCTAGCAGCTTAGGCGGGAGGGTAAACAATGAGCAGTTCTTC. Its translation: CASSLGGRVNNEQFF.

The chain combines TRBV9 with TRBJ2-1, with 11 bases identical to TRBD2. The CDR3 runs 19 residues. Per the germline V gene, CDR1 is SGDLS and CDR2 is YYNGEE. V dropped 1 base and J dropped 4; count of bases not matched to a gene: 13. The CDR3 here is CASSVTPRLAGPDYNEQFF. The DNA of the CDR3 is TGTGCCAGCAGCGTAACCCCCAGACTAGCGGGACCCGATTACAATGAGCAGTTCTTC.